This entry lists 3 T cell receptor beta chains sequenced from one sample in a study of Graves' ophthalmopathy and Graves' hyperthyroidism. RNA transcripts served as template for amplifying TCR beta CDR3 sequences. An opening RT-PCR round employed HTBI primers and preceded a second-round multiplex PCR. TCRdb re-called the multiplex PCR reads with MiXCR, one entry per CDR3 protein. The sample has around 1.1 million distinct CDR3 sequences, about 35% seen once; the top ten hold around 10%. Sequenced: peripheral blood or thyroid tissue (not recorded which). Every receptor here comes from an adult man with Graves' hyperthyroidism.

V and J are TRBV7-3 and TRBJ2-5; TRBD2 is a possible D gene (5 bases). Between the trimmed V and J ends, which lost 5 bases and 3 bases, there was a span of 10 bases. Per the germline V gene, CDR1 is SGHTA and CDR2 is FQGTGA. The CDR3 spans 13 residues. CDR3 nucleotides: TGTGCCAGCAGCAGGGAGTCCGAAGAGACCCAGTACTTC. Encoded protein: CASSRESEETQYF.

The chain uses TRBV5-5 and TRBJ1-3; tentative D call: TRBD1 (5 bases). CDR1 SGHKS and CDR2 YYEKEE come from the germline V gene (reference sequence). The CDR3 contains 16 residues. Trimming pared 2 bases from V and 0 bases from J, leaving 12 bases between. CDR3 sequence (DNA): TGTGCCAGCAGCTTTAACTTGGGGGACTCTGGAAACACCATATATTTT. Translation: CASSFNLGDSGNTIYF.

A few counts support this clonotype. The chain employs TRBV14 and TRBJ2-7; no firm D call. The germline CDR1 and CDR2 sequences are SGHDN and FVKESK. The V end was cut by 1 base, the J end by 2 bases, with 6 bases between. This CDR3 region has 13 residues. The CDR3 sequence is CASSQVETYEQYF. The DNA of the CDR3 is TGTGCCAGCAGCCAAGTCGAGACCTACGAGCAGTACTTC.